A selection of T cell receptor beta chains follows, all from one sample in a study of graft-versus-host responses after intestinal transplantation. TCRdb keeps only in-frame clones here, not all; method: immunoSEQ multiplex PCR. The sample holds about 30,000 clones, over 60% seen once. Sequenced material: ileum tissue, taken 98 days after intestinal transplantation. These TCRs come from a human patient who received an intestinal transplant, so some T cells may come from the graft donor. Each CDR3 is given with its conserved first and last residue. The D gene is left open where the match is weak. Rows give clone size only sometimes, using once, few, many, or a class for an expanded clone.

length,size,V,D,J,CDR3,DNA
14,NA,TRBV11-2,NA,TRBJ2-2,CASSRDFSTGELFF,TGTGCCAGCAGCAGGGACTTTTCCACCGGGGAGCTGTTTTTT
14,NA,TRBV5-4,TRBD1,TRBJ1-5,CASSQGGAYQPQHF,TGTGCCAGCAGCCAAGGGGGCGCTTATCAGCCCCAGCATTTT
16,NA,TRBV4-1,NA,TRBJ1-1,CASSQVAIYTNTEAFF,TGCGCCAGCAGCCAAGTTGCCATTTACACGAACACTGAAGCTTTCTTT
13,NA,TRBV7-6,NA,TRBJ2-2,CASSPPLTGELFF,TGTGCCAGCAGCCCCCCCCTCACCGGGGAGCTGTTTTTT
15,NA,TRBV28,NA,TRBJ2-2,CASSRGDLVSGELFF,TGTGCCAGCAGTCGAGGGGACCTGGTTTCCGGGGAGCTGTTTTTT
16,once,TRBV4-1,TRBD1,TRBJ1-5,CASSHWTGPLGQPQHF,TGCGCCAGCAGCCATTGGACAGGGCCCCTAGGTCAGCCCCAGCATTTT
16,NA,TRBV4-1,NA,TRBJ1-2,CASSQDVLGGGSGYTF,TGTGCCAGCAGCCAAGATGTTTTGGGAGGGGGATCGGGCTACACCTTC
13,NA,TRBV9,NA,TRBJ1-1,CASTQGPNTEAFF,TGTGCCAGCACGCAGGGACCGAACACTGAAGCTTTCTTT
17,NA,TRBV14,TRBD1,TRBJ2-7,CASSDASGQDRAYEQYF,TGTGCCAGCAGCGACGCCTCGGGACAGGACAGGGCCTACGAGCAGTACTTC
16,few,TRBV10-2,NA,TRBJ2-7,CASSELIGKGTYEQYF,TGCGCCAGCAGTGAACTGATTGGGAAGGGAACCTACGAGCAGTACTTC
13,few,TRBV18,NA,TRBJ2-7,CASSPTGTYEQYF,TGTGCCAGCTCACCAACAGGGACCTACGAGCAGTACTTC
21,once,TRBV27,TRBD2,TRBJ2-7,CASSSLPQGLAGAFSSYEQYF,TGTGCCAGCAGTTCCTTACCCCAGGGACTAGCGGGGGCCTTTTCCTCCTACGAGCAGTACTTC
15,NA,TRBV5-1,NA,TRBJ1-1,CASSLRASVNTEAFF,TGCGCCAGCAGCTTGAGGGCGTCGGTGAACACTGAAGCTTTCTTT
12,NA,TRBV9,NA,TRBJ2-2,CASSVRTGELFF,TGTGCCAGCAGCGTTCGAACCGGGGAGCTGTTTTTT
18,NA,TRBV5-1,NA,TRBJ1-1,CASSFRFPGDTRNTEAFF,TGCGCCAGCAGCTTTCGCTTCCCAGGGGACACGAGAAACACTGAAGCTTTCTTT
13,NA,TRBV6-5,NA,TRBJ2-1,CASSYSIGNEQFF,TGTGCCAGCAGTTACTCGATCGGGAATGAGCAGTTCTTC
14,NA,TRBV6-1,NA,TRBJ2-2,CASSPRVGTGELFF,TGTGCCAGCAGTCCGAGGGTTGGGACCGGGGAGCTGTTTTTT
14,NA,TRBV5-4,NA,TRBJ1-4,CASSRDATNEKLFF,TGTGCCAGCAGCCGGGATGCAACTAATGAAAAACTGTTTTTT
14,NA,TRBV2,TRBD1,TRBJ1-2,CASRLTGGGYGYTF,TGTGCCAGCAGGCTGACAGGGGGCGGCTATGGCTACACCTTC
14,NA,TRBV5-1,NA,TRBJ2-3,CASRVSDSTDTQYF,TGCGCCAGCAGGGTCTCGGACAGCACAGATACGCAGTATTTT
14,NA,TRBV6-1,TRBD1,TRBJ2-3,CASTRTGGTDTQYF,TGTGCCAGCACTAGGACAGGGGGCACAGATACGCAGTATTTT
14,few,TRBV2,NA,TRBJ2-4,CASRGSSLRYIQYF,TGTGCCAGCCGTGGGTCCTCCTTGCGATACATTCAGTACTTC
12,NA,TRBV30,NA,TRBJ1-1,CAWNVLNTEAFF,TGTGCCTGGAACGTTCTTAACACTGAAGCTTTCTTT
16,NA,TRBV6-1,NA,TRBJ2-4,CASSALVRIAKNIQYF,TGTGCCAGCAGTGCCCTGGTCCGAATAGCCAAAAACATTCAGTACTTC
12,NA,TRBV6-5,NA,TRBJ1-3,CASTTTGNTIYF,TGTGCCAGCACTACGACGGGGAACACCATATATTTT